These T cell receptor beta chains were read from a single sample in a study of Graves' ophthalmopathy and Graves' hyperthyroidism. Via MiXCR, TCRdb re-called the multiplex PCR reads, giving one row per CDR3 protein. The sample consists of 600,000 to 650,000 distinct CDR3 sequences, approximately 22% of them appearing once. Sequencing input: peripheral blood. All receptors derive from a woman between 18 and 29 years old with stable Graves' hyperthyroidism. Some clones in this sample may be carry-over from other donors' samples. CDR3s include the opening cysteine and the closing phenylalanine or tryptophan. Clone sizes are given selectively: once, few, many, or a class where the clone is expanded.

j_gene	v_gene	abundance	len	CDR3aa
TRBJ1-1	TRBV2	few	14	CASSSSGTNTEAFF
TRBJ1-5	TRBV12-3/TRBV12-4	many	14	CASSPEQGFQPQHF
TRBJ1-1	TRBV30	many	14	CAWSVIPARGEAFF
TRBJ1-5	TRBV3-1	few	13	CASSLDRFQPQHF
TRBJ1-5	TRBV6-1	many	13	CASSEPPREPQHF
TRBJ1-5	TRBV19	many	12	CASSPVDQPQHF
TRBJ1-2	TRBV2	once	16	CASSFQLTGYYYGYTF
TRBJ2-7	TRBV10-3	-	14	CAISGWTGSYEQYF
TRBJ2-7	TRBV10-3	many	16	CAISAVDRDINYEQYF
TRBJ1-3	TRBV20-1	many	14	CSAIRTGSGNTIYF
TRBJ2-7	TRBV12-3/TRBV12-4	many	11	CASSKTYEQYF
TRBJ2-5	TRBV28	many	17	CASSHSGTGTRGETQYF
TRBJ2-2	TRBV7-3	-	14	CASSQQPNTGELFF
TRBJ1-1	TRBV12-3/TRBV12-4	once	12	CASSSTGGQAFF
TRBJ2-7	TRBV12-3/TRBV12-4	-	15	CASSREREGTYEQYF
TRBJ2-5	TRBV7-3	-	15	CASSLGGLPTETQYF
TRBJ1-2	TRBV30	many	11	CAWSANYGYTF
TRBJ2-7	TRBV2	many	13	CASSWQASYEQYF
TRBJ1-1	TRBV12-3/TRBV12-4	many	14	CASSEGAPNTEAFF
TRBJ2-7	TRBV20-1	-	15	CSAREPGTGVNEQYF
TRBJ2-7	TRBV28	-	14	CASSSSSGHREQYF
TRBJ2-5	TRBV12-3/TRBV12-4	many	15	CASSMGLAAQETQYF
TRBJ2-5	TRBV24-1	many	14	CATSDFGTSETQYF
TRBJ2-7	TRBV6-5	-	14	CASSYHGDSYEQYF
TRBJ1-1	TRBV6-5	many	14	CASSLQVLNTEAFF
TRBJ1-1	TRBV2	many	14	CASRLDAGGTEAFF
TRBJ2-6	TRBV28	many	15	CASSQQSSGANVLTF
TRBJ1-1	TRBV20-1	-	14	CSAFRQGMNTEAFF
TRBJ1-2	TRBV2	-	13	CASSEAGLYGYTF
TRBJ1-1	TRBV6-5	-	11	CASSYGNEAFF
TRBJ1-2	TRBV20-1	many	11	CSALHGVGYTF
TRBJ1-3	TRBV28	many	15	CASNAGGAGGNTIYF
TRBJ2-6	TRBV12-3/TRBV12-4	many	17	CASSLSAGNSEANVLTF
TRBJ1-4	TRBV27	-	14	CASSPGTGLEKLFF
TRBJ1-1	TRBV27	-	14	CASSEWGGVGEAFF
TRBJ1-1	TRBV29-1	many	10	CSVQSLEAFF
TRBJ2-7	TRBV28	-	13	CASNVQGKYEQYF
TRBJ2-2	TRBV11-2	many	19	CASSLVGLAGAANTGELFF
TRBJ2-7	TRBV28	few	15	CASSIVGTGSSEQYF
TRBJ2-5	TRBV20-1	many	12	CSASSAQETQYF
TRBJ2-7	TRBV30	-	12	CAWSPGADEQYF
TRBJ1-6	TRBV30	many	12	CAWKGRGAPLHF
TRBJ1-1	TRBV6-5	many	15	CASSYSDITDTEAFF
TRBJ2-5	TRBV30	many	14	CAWSGQAFQETQYF
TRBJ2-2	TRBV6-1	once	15	CASKRVTANTGELFF
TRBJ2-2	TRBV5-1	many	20	CASSLLMAGATYSNTGELFF
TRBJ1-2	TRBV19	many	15	CASSRSGTANYGYTF
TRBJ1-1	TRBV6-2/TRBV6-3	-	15	CASSLASPMNTEAFF
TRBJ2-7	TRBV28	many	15	CASSLPGSFTDEQYF